The 20 T cell receptor beta chains listed next were all sequenced from one sample in a study of OX40 agonist ivuxolimab in advanced cancers. The assay was immunoSEQ multiplex PCR, and TCRdb's table has in-frame clones only and misses some. The table includes tens of thousands of clones, 75% to 90% detected once. Source: CD4+ or CD8+ T cells sorted from blood, taken in a trial of the OX40 agonist ivuxolimab. These receptors were taken from an adult with an advanced solid tumor such as melanoma, head and neck, liver or kidney cancer.

The rearrangement joins TRBV6-5 to TRBJ2-7; D unresolved. Germline CDR1 is MNHEY and CDR2 is SVGAGI. Trimming took 4 bases from V and 3 from J, leaving 13 bases between them. This CDR3 is built from 14 residues. The CDR3 region is CASSFLDMGYEQYF. The CDR3 region has the DNA TGTGCCAGCAGTTTCTTAGACATGGGCTACGAGCAGTACTTC.

This chain connects TRBV6-5 to TRBJ1-4, with 8 bases aligning to TRBD1. The V segment lost 6 bases and the J segment 8 bases; nucleotides outside the gene matches: 8. The CDR3 contains 14 residues. Germline CDR1 and CDR2: MNHEY and SVGAGI. The CDR3 DNA sequence: TGTGCCAGCAGCCTGGACAGGGTTAGGGAAAAACTGTTTTTT. This sequence encodes CASSLDRVREKLFF.

Only a few counts were recorded for this clone. The chain links TRBV19 to TRBJ2-2; D is undetermined. Trimming took 9 bases from V and 1 from J, leaving 9 bases between them. Germline V gene sequence: CDR1 LNHDA, CDR2 SQIVND (reference sequence). The CDR3 is made up of 13 amino acids. The CDR3 protein is CASRTGNTGELFF. CDR3 coding DNA: TGTGCCAGCCGGACGGGGAACACCGGGGAGCTGTTTTTT.

The chain joins TRBV5-6 to TRBJ1-5; the D is unclear. Germline V gene sequence: CDR1 SGHDT, CDR2 YYEEEE. Trimming removed 1 base from V and 0 bases from J, with 8 bases in between. CDR3 length: 15 residues. CDR3 in amino acids: CASSLRQISNQPQHF. In DNA form, the CDR3 reads TGTGCCAGCAGCTTGAGGCAGATTAGCAATCAGCCCCAGCATTTT.

This clone appeared a few times. This chain joins TRBV12-5 and TRBJ1-1; D is unclear. V dropped 3 bases and J dropped 1 base, with 3 bases sitting between them. The CDR3 length is 12 residues. CDR1 is LGHNT and CDR2 is FRNRAP in the germline V gene. The CDR3 spells CASGFGNTEAFF. The CDR3 DNA reads as TGTGCTAGTGGTTTTGGGAACACTGAAGCTTTCTTT.

The chain carries TRBV5-1 and TRBJ2-1; TRBD1 matches 8 bases. Germline V gene data show CDR1 as SGHRS and CDR2 as YFSETQ. Unmatched junction bases numbered 12, after V lost 0 bases and J lost 16 bases. The CDR3 covers 14 residues. The CDR3 spells CASSLAYGQGSDFF. The CDR3 nucleotides read TGCGCCAGCAGCTTGGCCTACGGACAGGGAAGTGATTTCTTC.

This sequence joins TRBV5-1 and TRBJ1-2; 8 nucleotides line up with TRBD1. The germline V gene has CDR1 SGHRS and CDR2 YFSETQ. This CDR3 is built from 13 residues. V lost 6 bases, J lost 6 bases, and 7 bases stayed unmatched. The CDR3 spells CASMRDRNHGYTF. The CDR3 nucleotides are TGCGCCAGCATGAGGGACAGGAATCATGGCTACACCTTC.

There are a few counts of this clone. This chain joins TRBV7-3 and TRBJ1-6; D is possibly TRBD1 (5 bases). The CDR3 length is 16 residues. Germline V gene sequence: CDR1 SGHTA, CDR2 FQGTGA. The germline V and J ends were trimmed by 3 bases and 7 bases, with 16 bases remaining between them. The CDR3 here is CASSLEGLGANSPLHF. The CDR3 nucleotides are TGTGCCAGCAGCTTGGAGGGGCTCGGGGCGAATTCACCCCTCCACTTT.

The rearrangement joins TRBV19 to TRBJ2-2; D is perhaps TRBD2 (5 bases). Germline V CDR1 and CDR2: LNHDA, SQIVND (reference sequence). The CDR3 covers 12 residues. Trimming took off 11 bases at V and 3 bases at J, with 10 bases between the two ends. CDR3 coding DNA: TGTGCCGGCGGGCAGTACACCGGGGAGCTGTTTTTT. It specifies CAGGQYTGELFF.

This chain uses TRBV13 with TRBJ2-1; D tentatively fits TRBD1 or TRBD2 (5 bases each). Trimming left V 4 bases short and J 8 bases short, with 12 bases between. The germline gives CDR1 PRHDT, CDR2 FYEKMQ (reference sequence). The CDR3 totals 13 residues. CDR3 sequence: CASSSGPGYEQFF. Written as DNA, the CDR3 is TGTGCCAGCAGCTCGGGACCGGGATATGAGCAGTTCTTC. Filled out from reference TRBV13 and TRBJ2-1, the complete variable domain reads AAGVIQSPRHLIKEKRETATLKCYPIPRHDTVYWYQQGPGQDPQFLISFYEKMQSDKGSIPDRFSAQQFSDYHSELNMSSLELGDSALYFCASSSGPGYEQFFGPGTRLTVL.

The chain joins TRBV7-9 to TRBJ1-3; D ambiguous. The CDR3 is 16 residues long. The V and J ends lost 1 base and 0 bases respectively, with 10 bases between them. In germline, CDR1 is SEHNR, CDR2 FQNEAQ (reference sequence). In nucleotides, the CDR3 is TGTGCCAGCAGCTTAGGCGGCGGAATCTCTGGAAACACCATATATTTT. Translation: CASSLGGGISGNTIYF.

In this sample, this clone turned up a few times. V gene TRBV7-3 combines with J gene TRBJ2-1, with D perhaps TRBD2 (5 bases). CDR3 length: 15 amino acids. V was trimmed by 3 bases and J by 3 bases, leaving 12 bases between them. Germline CDR1 SGHTA, CDR2 FQGTGA. The CDR3 region has the DNA TGTGCCAGCAGCTTCAGCGGCCAAAGCTACAATGAGCAGTTCTTC. Translation gives CASSFSGQSYNEQFF.

This chain joins TRBV7-3 and TRBJ1-6, with TRBD1 matching 8 bases. CDR1 is SGHTA and CDR2 is FQGTGA in the germline V gene. Unmatched junction bases numbered 12, after V lost 4 bases and J lost 10 bases. This CDR3 comprises 16 residues. CDR3 nucleotide sequence: TGTGCCAGCAGCTCGGGGACAGGTACATCTCAATCACCCCTCCACTTT. As protein: CASSSGTGTSQSPLHF.

The chain uses TRBV4-1 and TRBJ2-3; D is uncertain. V shed 1 base and J shed 2 bases, with 10 bases lying between them. Germline CDR1 is MGHRA and CDR2 is YSYEKL. This CDR3 is 15 amino acids long. CDR3 coding DNA: TGCGCCAGCAGCCAAGTCCCAGGCCCCACAGATACGCAGTATTTT. Translated, it gives CASSQVPGPTDTQYF.

The chain is built from TRBV6-5 and TRBJ2-3, with TRBD1 matching over 7 bases. Per germline, CDR1 MNHEY and CDR2 SVGAGI. The CDR3 has 14 residues. V lost 7 bases and J lost 2; bases outside the gene matches: 6. The CDR3 DNA reads as TGTGCCAGCAATGGGGACAGCTTCACAGATACGCAGTATTTT. Its translation is CASNGDSFTDTQYF.

V is TRBV5-5 and J is TRBJ1-1, with TRBD1 matching over 7 bases. With V trimmed by 4 bases and J by 4 bases, 10 bases remained unmatched. This CDR3 contains 15 residues. The germline V gene encodes CDR1 SGHKS and CDR2 YYEKEE (reference sequence). The CDR3: CASSVPGTVFTEAFF. Written as DNA, the CDR3 is TGTGCCAGCAGCGTGCCCGGGACAGTCTTCACTGAAGCTTTCTTT.

V and J are TRBV5-4 and TRBJ1-6; D may be TRBD1 (6 bases). V gave up 3 bases and J gave up 10 bases, with 14 bases separating them. The V gene's germline CDR1 is SGHNT and CDR2 YYREEE (reference sequence). The CDR3 is 14 residues long. The CDR3 protein is CASSSGDLISPLHF. Written as DNA, the CDR3 is TGTGCCAGCAGCTCAGGGGATTTAATCTCACCCCTCCACTTT.

This clone showed up just once. The V call is TRBV29-1, the J call TRBJ2-7; 12 bases agree with TRBD2. This CDR3 region has 18 residues. The junction had 13 bases not matched to a gene; V was cut back by 4 bases and J by 0 bases. Germline V gives CDR1 SQVTM, CDR2 ANQGSEA. CDR3 residues: CSVVGTSGFRYSSYEQYF. In DNA form, the CDR3 reads TGCAGCGTTGTGGGGACTAGCGGGTTTCGGTACAGCTCCTACGAGCAGTACTTC.

The chain joins TRBV20-1 to TRBJ2-3, with D unresolved. Germline-derived CDR1 and CDR2 are DFQATT and SNEGSKA (reference sequence). The V and J ends lost 5 bases and 2 bases respectively, with 5 bases between them. The CDR3 is 11 residues long. CDR3 sequence reads: CSAPVTDTQYF. The CDR3 nucleotides are TGCAGTGCTCCCGTCACAGATACGCAGTATTTT.

The CDR3 DNA follows: TGTGCCAGCAGTTGGACTGGCTCCTACAATGAGCAGTTCTTC. This gives the protein CASSWTGSYNEQFF. The chain employs TRBV28 and TRBJ2-1; D possibly corresponds to TRBD2 (5 bases). Germline lookup yields CDR1 MDHEN and CDR2 SYDVKM. This CDR3 has 14 amino acids. V gave up 4 bases and J gave up 0 bases, with 7 bases separating them.